This entry describes one T cell receptor (beta chain). Its target is not known. Time point here: blood 4 weeks post-SBRT, at nephrectomy. Treatment of the sample: 15 Gy SBRT to primary tumor, nephrectomy 4 weeks later. Nephrectomy followed 15 Gy stereotactic body radiation by 4 weeks. Clear cell pathology was present in this patient's renal cell carcinoma. CDR1 and CDR2 from the germline V gene are SGHRS and YFSETQ. CDR3 length: 14 amino acids. Trimming cost V 4 bases and J 2 bases; bases outside gene matches: 1. The data were obtained in a study of radiation and T cells in renal cell carcinoma. General study results and limits: Top tumor clonotypes rose in blood 2 weeks post-radiation, then contracted.

Method: immunoSEQ multiplex PCR; TCRdb's copy keeps in-frame clones and lacks some. Of over 90,000 clones listed, approximately 80% are singletons. Sequenced here: blood, sampled from a patient whose treatment included radiotherapy and nephrectomy. The sequence was obtained from a man in his sixties with renal cell carcinoma. The chain recombines TRBV5-1 with TRBJ1-4; 8 bases are shared with TRBD1. CDR3 in DNA: TGCGCCAGCAGCCGGACAGGGACTAATGAAAAACTGTTTTTT. It is translated as CASSRTGTNEKLFF.